A selection of T cell receptor beta chains follows, all from one sample in a study of T cell responses to AZD1222 COVID-19 vaccine. The repertoire was sequenced with immunoSEQ multiplex PCR; TCRdb's copy has only in-frame clones and lacks some. The table records 95,000 to 100,000 clones, approximately 93% of them present only once. Sequenced here: peripheral blood, sampled 28 days after the second AZD1222 dose. The receptors were sampled from an adult who received the AZD1222 COVID-19 vaccine. The CDR3 runs from the conserved cysteine through the conserved F or W. The D gene is left open where the match is weak. A row's size may be missing; if present it is once, few, many or a size class.

d_gene	abundance	v_gene	j_gene	CDR3aa	CDR3nt
TRBD2	NA	TRBV27	TRBJ2-3	CASSRRLAGGPGVRTDTQYF	TGTGCCAGCAGCCGTCGCTTAGCGGGAGGGCCTGGGGTCCGGACAGATACGCAGTATTTT
TRBD1	NA	TRBV19	TRBJ1-5	CASSKTGVGQPQHF	TGTGCCAGTAGTAAAACAGGGGTGGGACAGCCCCAGCATTTT
TRBD1	NA	TRBV18	TRBJ2-7	CASSLDRREYEQYF	TGTGCCAGCTCGTTGGACAGGCGCGAATACGAGCAGTACTTC
NA	NA	TRBV28	TRBJ1-1	CASRPAGLGENTEAFF	TGTGCCAGCAGACCCGCAGGCCTTGGGGAGAACACTGAAGCTTTCTTT
NA	once	TRBV5-1	TRBJ2-3	CASSLEGAQYF	TGCGCCAGCAGCTTGGAGGGGGCGCAGTATTTT
NA	NA	TRBV12-3/TRBV12-4	TRBJ1-5	CASSFAPNQPQHF	TGTGCCAGCAGTTTTGCCCCTAATCAGCCCCAGCATTTT
NA	once	TRBV28	TRBJ1-2	CASTLGGADGYTF	TGTGCCAGCACCTTAGGGGGGGCAGATGGCTACACCTTC
NA	NA	TRBV10-2	TRBJ1-1	CASSEQAAGNTEAFF	TGCGCCAGCAGTGAGCAAGCGGCAGGGAACACTGAAGCTTTCTTT
NA	NA	TRBV3-1/TRBV3-2	TRBJ2-5	CASSQDHTGGLTQYF	TGTGCCAGCAGCCAAGATCACACTGGCGGGTTGACCCAGTACTTC
NA	NA	TRBV28	TRBJ1-4	CASTTSQGRVGKLFF	TGTGCCAGCACCACAAGTCAAGGGCGTGTAGGAAAACTGTTTTTT
NA	NA	TRBV7-2	TRBJ2-1	CASSQGRRRGNEQFF	TGTGCCAGCAGCCAGGGGCGCCGCCGTGGAAATGAGCAGTTCTTC
NA	NA	TRBV18	TRBJ1-5	CASSPSRDQPQHF	TGTGCCAGCTCACCAAGCCGGGATCAGCCCCAGCATTTT
NA	NA	TRBV10-1	TRBJ1-6	CASSESSLGSPLHF	TGCGCCAGCAGTGAGTCTTCTCTCGGGTCACCCCTCCACTTT
NA	NA	TRBV29-1	TRBJ2-5	CSAAGQLLRETQYF	TGCAGCGCCGCGGGACAACTTTTAAGAGAGACCCAGTACTTC
NA	NA	TRBV9	TRBJ2-7	CASSAESPRGYEQYF	TGTGCCAGCAGCGCGGAGTCCCCTAGGGGCTACGAGCAGTACTTC
NA	NA	TRBV29-1	TRBJ1-2	CSVEYRQPYGYTF	TGCAGCGTTGAATATAGACAGCCCTATGGCTACACCTTC
TRBD1	NA	TRBV18	TRBJ2-7	CASSPPPGTGSYEQYF	TGTGCCAGCTCACCACCCCCCGGGACAGGCTCCTACGAGCAGTACTTC
NA	NA	TRBV3-1/TRBV3-2	TRBJ2-1	CASSPFGGYNEQFF	TGTGCCAGCAGCCCCTTCGGAGGCTACAATGAGCAGTTCTTC
NA	NA	TRBV7-2	TRBJ1-6	CASVRFLTGNSPLHF	TGTGCCAGCGTGCGCTTTTTAACGGGGAATTCACCCCTCCACTTT
TRBD2	NA	TRBV12-3/TRBV12-4	TRBJ2-1	CASTRTAGSWFF	TGTGCCAGCACCCGAACAGCGGGGAGTTGGTTCTTC
TRBD1	NA	TRBV28	TRBJ1-5	CASSLPGQGEQPQHF	TGTGCCAGCAGTTTACCCGGACAGGGGGAACAGCCCCAGCATTTT
TRBD2	NA	TRBV18	TRBJ2-1	CASSAFSGSYNEQFF	TGTGCCAGCTCAGCCTTTAGCGGGAGTTACAATGAGCAGTTCTTC
NA	NA	TRBV30	TRBJ2-3	CAGGGPSGTDTQYF	TGTGCCGGGGGGGGGCCTAGCGGCACAGATACGCAGTATTTT
NA	NA	TRBV2	TRBJ2-6	CASSSEGEANVLTF	TGTGCCAGCAGTAGCGAGGGAGAGGCCAACGTCCTGACTTTC
NA	NA	TRBV3-1/TRBV3-2	TRBJ2-1	CASSRPQGRRRNSYNEQFF	TGTGCCAGCAGCCGACCACAGGGGAGGCGGCGGAACTCCTACAATGAGCAGTTCTTC
TRBD2	few	TRBV28	TRBJ2-7	CASTLNGRDEQYF	TGTGCCAGCACCTTGAATGGGAGGGACGAGCAGTACTTC
NA	NA	TRBV18	TRBJ2-5	CASSPGLTQETQYF	TGTGCCAGCTCACCGGGTCTAACCCAAGAGACCCAGTACTTC
TRBD1	NA	TRBV28	TRBJ1-2	CASSLLGTGGGYTF	TGTGCCAGCAGTTTATTGGGAACAGGGGGGGGCTACACCTTC
NA	NA	TRBV10-3	TRBJ2-5	CAAGIQETQYF	TGTGCGGCGGGAATCCAAGAGACCCAGTACTTC
NA	NA	TRBV29-1	TRBJ2-2	CSVDWFGELFF	TGCAGCGTTGATTGGTTCGGGGAGCTGTTTTTT
NA	few	TRBV6-5	TRBJ1-2	CASTISPLDGYTF	TGTGCCAGCACCATCTCCCCCCTGGATGGCTACACCTTC
TRBD2	NA	TRBV5-1	TRBJ2-1	CASSLVPPGGSYNEQFF	TGCGCCAGCAGCTTGGTGCCCCCGGGGGGCTCCTACAATGAGCAGTTCTTC
NA	once	TRBV18	TRBJ1-6	CASSPDNYNSPLHF	TGTGCCAGCTCACCAGACAATTATAATTCACCCCTCCACTTT
NA	NA	TRBV30	TRBJ2-7	CAGGAGGPYEQYF	TGTGCCGGGGGGGCAGGGGGACCCTACGAGCAGTACTTC
TRBD1	NA	TRBV10-1	TRBJ2-7	CASSGTGMDEQYF	TGCGCCAGCAGTGGGACAGGGATGGACGAGCAGTACTTC